This T cell receptor beta chain was captured in a study of T cell responses to AZD1222 COVID-19 vaccine. Points from the study as a whole: The study found Spike-specific TCR breadth and depth rose after two AZD1222 doses. At study baseline, merely a handful of AZD1222 recipients were seropositive. Vaccine-associated CD4 TCRs spanned spike, dominant at 160-218 and 743-854.

The repertoire was sequenced with immunoSEQ multiplex PCR; TCRdb's copy has only in-frame clones and lacks some. Of approximately 100,000 clones listed, 86% are singletons. The ends were cut back, 4 bases at V and 1 base at J, with 11 bases in the middle. The CDR3 loop spans 15 amino acids. CDR1 is SGHRS and CDR2 is YFSETQ in the germline V gene. As for this clone: The antigen is undetermined.

The sample consisted of peripheral blood, taken 28 days after the second dose of the MenACWY control vaccine. This receptor was identified in an adult who received the MenACWY meningococcal vaccine as a control. J is TRBJ2-2 and V is TRBV5-1; D ambiguous. The CDR3 region is CASSPPVRNTGELFF. The CDR3 DNA reads as TGCGCCAGCAGCCCCCCAGTGCGGAACACCGGGGAGCTGTTTTTT.